The next 16 T cell receptor beta chains were all read from a single sample in a study of beta chain features in type 1 diabetes. Findings and caveats of the study: Shortening of TCRB CDR3s, moderate but significant, appeared in all four CD4+ subsets of Type 1 diabetes patients.

Their antigens are not known. Expressed TCRB transcripts were sequenced after all isolated RNA was converted to cDNA. Repertoires were generated with immunoSEQ multiplex PCR, while TCRdb's copy carries only in-frame clones and drops some. This sample has about 340,000 clones, with approximately 13% found just once. The sequenced sample was naive CD4+ T cells from blood. Receptors were obtained from a woman under 30 with type 1 diabetes.

The rearrangement uses TRBV28 and TRBJ1-5; the match to TRBD1 covers 7 bases. After removal of 4 bases from V and 3 bases from J, the junction contained 9 bases not matched to a gene. The CDR3 is made up of 16 amino acids. The germline V gene has CDR1 MDHEN and CDR2 SYDVKM. The CDR3 nucleotides read TGTGCCAGCAGTTCCAGGACAGGTTCCCTCAATCAGCCCCAGCATTTT. As protein: CASSSRTGSLNQPQHF.

This sequence joins TRBV29-1 and TRBJ1-1; D perhaps matches TRBD1 (6 bases). CDR1 and CDR2 (germline): SQVTM, ANQGSEA. There are 13 residues in the CDR3. The ends were cut back, 6 bases at V and 4 bases at J, with 15 bases in the middle. CDR3 sequence (DNA): TGCAGCGTCGTACAGGGAAGCTTCACTGAAGCTTTCTTT. This codes for CSVVQGSFTEAFF.

Written as DNA, the CDR3 is TGTGCCAGCAGTTACGGAGCCGGGACTCCTAAAGAGACCCAGTACTTC. Residues: CASSYGAGTPKETQYF. The rearrangement uses TRBV6-5 and TRBJ2-5, with D maybe TRBD2 (6 bases). The CDR3 contains 16 residues. V was pared by 2 bases and J by 3 bases, with 16 bases between. In germline, CDR1 is MNHEY, CDR2 SVGAGI.

This clone has a handful of counts. The rearrangement uses TRBV11-1 and TRBJ2-1, with D perhaps matching TRBD1 (5 bases). V was trimmed by 4 bases and J by 0 bases, leaving 16 bases between them. The length of the CDR3 is 17 residues. CDR1 and CDR2 from the germline V gene are SGHAT and FQDESV (reference sequence). The CDR3 DNA is TGTGCCAGCAGCTCTCTCCAGGGCTCGAGCTCCTACAATGAGCAGTTCTTC. Protein sequence: CASSSLQGSSSYNEQFF.

In its sample, this clone was seen a few times. The chain links TRBV7-2 to TRBJ1-1; 7 bases line up with TRBD1. CDR3 length: 15 residues. V was clipped by 5 bases and J by 0 bases; unmatched bases: 6. Germline values: CDR1 SGHTA, CDR2 FQGNSA. DNA for the CDR3: TGTGCCAGCAGCCCGGACAGGCCATTGAACACTGAAGCTTTCTTT. Protein sequence: CASSPDRPLNTEAFF.

In this sample, this clone turned up a few times. The chain uses TRBV7-8 and TRBJ2-5; maybe TRBD1 (6 bases). The germline V gene encodes CDR1 SGHVS and CDR2 FQNEAQ. This CDR3 contains 15 residues. V lost 5 bases, J lost 0 bases, and 13 bases lay in between. The CDR3 DNA reads as TGTGCCAGCAGCAACAGGGACGCCGACCAAGAGACCCAGTACTTC. The encoded protein is CASSNRDADQETQYF.

This clone was recorded a few times. This sequence joins TRBV28 and TRBJ1-1, with 12 nucleotides matching TRBD1. This CDR3 has 15 amino acids. Per germline, CDR1 MDHEN and CDR2 SYDVKM. V shed 6 bases and J 6 bases; nucleotides not matched to a gene: 8. The CDR3 nucleotides are TGTGCCAGCAGATACACCGGGACAGGGGGCGCTGAAGCTTTCTTT. Translating gives CASRYTGTGGAEAFF.

This clone has only a few counts. The chain couples TRBV18 to TRBJ2-1; 9 nucleotides line up with TRBD2. V dropped 0 bases and J dropped 7; count of bases not matched to a gene: 10. Germline CDR1 reads KGHSH; CDR2 reads LQKENI. There are 17 residues in the CDR3. The CDR3 nucleotides are TGTGCCAGCTCACCACCGATAGGTAGCGGGAGCGGGAATGAGCAGTTCTTC. Its protein is CASSPPIGSGSGNEQFF.

The table lists this clone with a few counts. This sequence joins TRBV19 and TRBJ2-1; the D gene is possibly TRBD1 (5 bases). The CDR3 consists of 15 residues. The germline CDR1 and CDR2 sequences are LNHDA and SQIVND (reference sequence). The ends were cut back, 6 bases at V and 1 base at J, with 13 bases in the middle. The CDR3 reads CASRQAAPSYNEQFF. The CDR3 nucleotides are TGTGCCAGTAGACAGGCGGCTCCTTCCTACAATGAGCAGTTCTTC.

The chain couples TRBV2 to TRBJ1-2, with 9 bases that match TRBD1. There are 14 residues in the CDR3. The ends lost 5 bases at V and 2 bases at J; junction bases unmatched: 3. Germline V gene sequence: CDR1 SNHLY, CDR2 FYNNEI. CDR3 region: CASSFGQGNYGYTF. DNA of the CDR3: TGTGCCAGCAGTTTCGGACAGGGGAACTATGGCTACACCTTC.

This chain links TRBV5-1 with TRBJ2-1, with TRBD2 matching over 8 bases. This CDR3 has 16 residues. V was clipped by 3 bases and J by 0 bases; unmatched bases: 5. The V gene's germline CDR1 is SGHRS and CDR2 YFSETQ. The CDR3 spells CASSSAGAASYNEQFF. The CDR3 DNA reads as TGCGCCAGCAGCTCAGCGGGAGCCGCCTCCTACAATGAGCAGTTCTTC.

This chain links TRBV5-4 with TRBJ1-2; 8 bases agree with TRBD1. In germline, CDR1 is SGHNT, CDR2 YYREEE (reference sequence). The J segment lost 5 bases and the V segment lost 6 bases, leaving 9 bases of the junction unmatched. The CDR3 consists of 14 residues. The DNA of the CDR3 is TGTGCCAGCACAGGGGGCAGATTGGCGTATGGCTACACCTTC. Its protein product is CASTGGRLAYGYTF. The full variable domain, rest sourced from reference TRBV5-4 and TRBJ1-2, is ETGVTQSPTHLIKTRGQQVTLRCSSQSGHNTVSWYQQALGQGPQFIFQYYREEENGRGNFPPRFSGLQFPNYSSELNVNALELDDSALYLCASTGGRLAYGYTFGSGTRLTVV.

This clone was counted a few times. V usage is TRBV5-6 and J usage is TRBJ2-5; 9 nucleotides align to TRBD1. With 4 bases clipped from V and 5 bases from J, the junction kept 6 bases outside the gene matches. The CDR3 has 14 residues. The germline CDR1 and CDR2 sequences are SGHDT and YYEEEE. The CDR3: CASSPRDRDETQYF. The CDR3, as DNA: TGTGCCAGCAGCCCCCGGGACAGGGATGAGACCCAGTACTTC.

The chain carries TRBV7-2 and TRBJ2-5, with 10 bases identical to TRBD2. The length of the CDR3 is 16 residues. With V trimmed by 4 bases and J by 7 bases, 12 bases remained unmatched. Germline V gene lookup returns CDR1 SGHTA and CDR2 FQGNSA. The CDR3 nucleotides are TGTGCCAGCAGCTCCCACCTGACTAGCGGGTTGGGGACCCAGTACTTC. Amino acid sequence: CASSSHLTSGLGTQYF.

In its sample, this clone was seen a few times. This chain uses TRBV4-3 with TRBJ1-4, with a tentative D call TRBD1 (6 bases). This CDR3 is 16 amino acids long. Trimming stripped 1 base from V and 8 bases from J, with 17 bases between. Germline-derived CDR1 and CDR2 are LGHNA and YSLEER. CDR3 coding DNA: TGCGCCAGCAGCCAAGGGGGGGGAACTACAGGGGAAAAACTGTTTTTT. Protein: CASSQGGGTTGEKLFF.

This clone has more than one count but fewer than ten. The chain combines TRBV6-6 with TRBJ1-2; D gene uncertain. Germline loops: CDR1 MNHNY, CDR2 SVGAGI (reference sequence). The CDR3 length is 13 residues. Deletions cut 2 bases from V and 6 bases from J, with 10 bases between. This CDR3 reads CASSYSSRDGYTF. The CDR3 DNA is TGTGCCAGCAGTTACAGCTCGAGGGATGGCTACACCTTC.